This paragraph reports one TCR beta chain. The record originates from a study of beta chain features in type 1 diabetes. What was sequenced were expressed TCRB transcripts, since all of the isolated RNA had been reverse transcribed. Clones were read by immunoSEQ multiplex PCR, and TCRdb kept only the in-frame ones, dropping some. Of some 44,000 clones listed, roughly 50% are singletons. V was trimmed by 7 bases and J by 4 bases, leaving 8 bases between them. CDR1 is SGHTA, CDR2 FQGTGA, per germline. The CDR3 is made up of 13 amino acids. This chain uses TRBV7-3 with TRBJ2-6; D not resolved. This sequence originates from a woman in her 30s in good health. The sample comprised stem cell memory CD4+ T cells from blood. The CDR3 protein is CASTETGANVLTF. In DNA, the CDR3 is TGTGCCAGCACCGAGACAGGGGCCAACGTCCTGACTTTC.